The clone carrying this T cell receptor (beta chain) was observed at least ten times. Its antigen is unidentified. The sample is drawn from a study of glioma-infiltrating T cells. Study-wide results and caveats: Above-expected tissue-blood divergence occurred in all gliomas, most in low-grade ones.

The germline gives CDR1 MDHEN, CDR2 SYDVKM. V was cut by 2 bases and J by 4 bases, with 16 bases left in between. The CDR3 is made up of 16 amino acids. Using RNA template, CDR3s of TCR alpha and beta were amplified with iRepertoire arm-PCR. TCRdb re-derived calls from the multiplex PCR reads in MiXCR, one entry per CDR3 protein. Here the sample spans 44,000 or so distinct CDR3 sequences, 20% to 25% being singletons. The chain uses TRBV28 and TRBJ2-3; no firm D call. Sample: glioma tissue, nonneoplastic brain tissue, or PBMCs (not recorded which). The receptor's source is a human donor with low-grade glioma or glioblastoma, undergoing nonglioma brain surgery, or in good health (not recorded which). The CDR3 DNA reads TGTGCCAGCAGTTTAGTCCGGAATCAAGAGCCAGATACGCAGTATTTT. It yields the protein CASSLVRNQEPDTQYF.